This T cell receptor (beta chain) was identified in a study of T cell changes during pregnancy in multiple sclerosis. Trimming pared 1 base from V and 7 bases from J, leaving 10 bases between. The CDR3 is 14 residues long. Germline CDR1 reads SGHVS; CDR2 reads FQNEAQ. Sequencing used immunoSEQ multiplex PCR; TCRdb keeps in-frame clones, though not all of them. Of some 85,000 clones listed, nearly 95% are singletons. This chain links TRBV7-8 with TRBJ2-2; D uncertain. This receptor was taken from a female donor with multiple sclerosis, enrolled in a pregnancy study. Sequencing used peripheral blood, obtained in the second trimester of pregnancy. The DNA for the CDR3 is TGTGCCAGCAGCTTAGGGGCCGGCCGCGGGGAGCTGTTTTTT. Translating it yields CASSLGAGRGELFF.